Detailed here is one T cell receptor (beta chain). The record originates from a study of radiotherapy plus CTLA-4 blockade in lung cancer. There are 14 residues in the CDR3. The V end was cut by 6 bases, the J end by 2 bases, with 13 bases between. The germline gives CDR1 SNHLY, CDR2 FYNNEI. Libraries were prepared by immunoSEQ multiplex PCR; TCRdb keeps only in-frame clonotypes and omits some of them. The table records 25,000 to 35,000 clones, 79% of them present only once. The source material was peripheral blood, sampled from a patient treated with radiotherapy plus ipilimumab. This receptor was obtained from a human donor with non-small cell lung cancer that progressed on radiotherapy plus ipilimumab. The chain links TRBV2 to TRBJ2-5, with D perhaps being TRBD1 or TRBD2 (5 bases each). In nucleotides, the CDR3 is TGTGCCAGCAGAACTGAGGGGCAGCAAGAGACCCAGTACTTC. Amino acid sequence: CASRTEGQQETQYF.